Many counts were recorded for the clone carrying this T cell receptor beta chain. What it recognizes is unknown. TCR beta VDJ combinations and CDR3 sequences were profiled from genomic DNA. TCRdb re-called the reads through MiXCR, storing one row per CDR3 protein. Here the sample spans over 100,000 distinct CDR3 sequences, less than 45% being singletons. The CDR3 consists of 15 residues. From germline, CDR1 is MRHNA and CDR2 SNTAGT. The junction had 2 bases not matched to a gene; V was cut back by 0 bases and J by 3 bases. The sample comes from a study of CD8+CD57+ T cells in acquired aplastic anemia. Study context: The study obtained an average of around 2.9 ug of DNA from sorted CD4+ and CD8+ cells. The study obtained approximately 11 million reads on average for CD4+ cells from healthy donors.

General study findings and limits: The study identified more than 25 CD8+ CDR3 sequences shared by patients and controls. Significant differences in CD8+ Simpson's diversity were not observed between patients and controls.

Material for sequencing was sorted CD4+, CD8+, or CD8+CD57+ T cells (not recorded which) from PBMCs. The receptor was isolated from a human donor in good health, serving as a control. The chain uses TRBV6-4 and TRBJ2-3; 8 bases align to TRBD2. CDR3 loop: CASSDSPSGTDTQYF. In nucleotides, the CDR3 is TGTGCCAGCAGTGACTCGCCTAGCGGGACAGATACGCAGTATTTT.